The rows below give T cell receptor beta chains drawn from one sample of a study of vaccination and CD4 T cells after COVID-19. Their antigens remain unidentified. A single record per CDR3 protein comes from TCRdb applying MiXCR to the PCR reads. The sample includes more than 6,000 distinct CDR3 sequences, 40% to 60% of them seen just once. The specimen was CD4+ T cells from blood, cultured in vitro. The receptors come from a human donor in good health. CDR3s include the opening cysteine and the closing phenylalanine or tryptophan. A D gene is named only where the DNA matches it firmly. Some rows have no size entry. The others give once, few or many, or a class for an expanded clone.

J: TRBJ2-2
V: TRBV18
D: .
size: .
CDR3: CASSPTLRNTGELFF
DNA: TGTGCCAGCTCACCTACCCTCAGGAACACCGGGGAGCTGTTTTTT

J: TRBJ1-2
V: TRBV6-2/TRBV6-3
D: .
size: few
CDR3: CASSYSIGGDRGYGYTF
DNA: TGTGCCAGCAGTTACTCAATCGGCGGGGATCGGGGCTATGGCTACACCTTC

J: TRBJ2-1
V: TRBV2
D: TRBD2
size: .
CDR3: CASSEIAGGTNEQFF
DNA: TGTGCCAGCAGTGAAATTGCGGGAGGGACCAATGAGCAGTTCTTC

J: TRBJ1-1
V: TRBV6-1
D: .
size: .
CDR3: CASSNGVTEAFF
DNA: TGTGCCAGCAGCAATGGGGTTACTGAAGCTTTCTTT

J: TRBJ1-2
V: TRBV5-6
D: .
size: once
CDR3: CASRSPHVLTNYGYTF
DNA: TGTGCCAGCAGATCCCCACACGTCCTCACTAACTATGGCTACACCTTC

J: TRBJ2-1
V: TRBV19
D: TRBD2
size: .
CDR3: CASSIFASSGIYNEQFF
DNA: TGTGCCAGTAGTATATTCGCCTCTAGCGGGATCTACAATGAGCAGTTCTTC

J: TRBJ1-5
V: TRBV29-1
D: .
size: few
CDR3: CSARAREGQPQHF
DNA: TGCAGCGCTCGGGCCAGGGAGGGTCAGCCCCAGCATTTT

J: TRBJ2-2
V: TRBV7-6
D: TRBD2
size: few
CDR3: CASSFLLAGAGELFF
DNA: TGTGCCAGCAGCTTTCTGCTAGCGGGAGCCGGGGAGCTGTTTTTT

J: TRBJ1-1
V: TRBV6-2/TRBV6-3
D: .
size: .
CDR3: CASSYEGLGAFF
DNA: TGTGCCAGCAGTTACGAGGGCTTAGGGGCTTTCTTT

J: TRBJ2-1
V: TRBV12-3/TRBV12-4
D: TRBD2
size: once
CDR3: CASSSPGGDNEQFF
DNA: TGTGCCAGCAGTTCGCCGGGGGGGGACAATGAGCAGTTCTTC

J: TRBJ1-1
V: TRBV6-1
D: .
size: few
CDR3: CASSMGGGAFF
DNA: TGTGCCAGCAGCATGGGCGGGGGCGCTTTCTTT

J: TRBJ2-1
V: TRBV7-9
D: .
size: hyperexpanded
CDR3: CASSRDPFGEQFF
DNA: TGTGCCAGCAGCCGCGATCCTTTTGGTGAGCAGTTCTTC

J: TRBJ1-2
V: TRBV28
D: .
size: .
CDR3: CASSPSHGTDYGYTF
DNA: TGTGCCAGCAGTCCCTCTCATGGGACGGACTATGGCTACACCTTC

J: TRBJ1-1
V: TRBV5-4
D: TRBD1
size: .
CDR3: CASSLGINRGQDTEAFF
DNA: TGTGCCAGCAGCTTGGGCATTAACAGGGGGCAAGACACTGAAGCTTTCTTT

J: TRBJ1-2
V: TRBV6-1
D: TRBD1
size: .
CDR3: CASRGQGAYGYTF
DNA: TGTGCCAGCAGGGGACAGGGGGCCTATGGCTACACCTTC

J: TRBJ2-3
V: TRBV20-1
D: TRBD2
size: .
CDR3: CSAISSGTSTDTQYF
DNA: TGCAGTGCTATAAGTAGCGGGACTAGCACAGATACGCAGTATTTT

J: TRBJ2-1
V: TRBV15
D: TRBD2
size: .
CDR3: CATSRDQLAGNEQFF
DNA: TGTGCCACCAGCAGAGATCAACTAGCGGGGAATGAGCAGTTCTTC

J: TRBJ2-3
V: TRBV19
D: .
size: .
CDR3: CASNWGSTDTQYF
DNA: TGTGCCAGTAATTGGGGAAGCACAGATACGCAGTATTTT

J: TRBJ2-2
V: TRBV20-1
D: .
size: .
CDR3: CSAPFRGGELFF
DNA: TGCAGTGCTCCTTTCAGGGGCGGGGAGCTGTTTTTT

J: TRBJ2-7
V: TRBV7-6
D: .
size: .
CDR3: CASSPPPQGRASYEQYF
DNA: TGTGCCAGCAGCCCCCCACCTCAGGGTAGGGCCTCCTACGAGCAGTACTTC

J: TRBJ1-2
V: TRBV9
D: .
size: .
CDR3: CASSVVGGGYTF
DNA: TGTGCCAGCAGCGTAGTGGGGGGCGGCTACACCTTC

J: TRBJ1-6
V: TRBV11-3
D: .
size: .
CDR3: CASENSPLHF
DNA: TGTGCCAGCGAAAATTCACCCCTCCACTTT

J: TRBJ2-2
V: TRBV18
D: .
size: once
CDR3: CASSPPPGTGELFF
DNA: TGTGCCAGCTCACCACCCCCCGGCACCGGGGAGCTGTTTTTT

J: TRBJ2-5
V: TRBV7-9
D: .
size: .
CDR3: CASHAGLRVRETQYF
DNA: TGTGCCAGCCACGCTGGCCTAAGGGTGCGGGAGACCCAGTACTTC

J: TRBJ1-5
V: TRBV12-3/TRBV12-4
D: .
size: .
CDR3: CASTPTGMGNQPQHF
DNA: TGTGCCAGCACCCCGACGGGGATGGGCAATCAGCCCCAGCATTTT

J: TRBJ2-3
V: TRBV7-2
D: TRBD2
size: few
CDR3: CASSLGVLAGTDTQYF
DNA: TGTGCCAGCAGCTTAGGAGTCCTAGCGGGTACAGATACGCAGTATTTT

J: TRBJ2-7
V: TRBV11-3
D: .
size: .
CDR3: CASSPFLGEEQYF
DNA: TGTGCCAGCAGCCCATTCCTGGGAGAGGAGCAGTACTTC

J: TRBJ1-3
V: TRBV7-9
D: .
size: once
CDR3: CASSLEGSSSGNTIYF
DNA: TGTGCCAGCAGCTTAGAGGGCAGTAGCTCTGGAAACACCATATATTTT